This T cell receptor (beta chain) is from a study of CD8 T cells in Susac syndrome. Study-wide points: The study acknowledged a relatively small number of individuals in its TCR sequencing and HLA analysis.

Reverse transcription of about 0.45 to 1 ug RNA was performed with random hexamers. Each CDR3 protein gets one entry after TCRdb re-called the immunoSEQ multiplex PCR reads with MiXCR. This sample has approximately 200,000 distinct CDR3 sequences, with almost 96% found just once. The CDR3 totals 15 residues. Trimming removed 3 bases from V and 2 bases from J; junction bases left unmatched: 6. Germline V gene lookup returns CDR1 DFQATT and CDR2 SNEGSKA (reference sequence). The multiple sclerosis control group comprised treatment-naive patients with stable or active relapsing-remitting disease. On this clonotype: Its target is not known.

The rearrangement uses TRBV20-1 and TRBJ2-7; 11 bases are a match to TRBD1. The sequence derives from a human donor with multiple sclerosis. The specimen was CD4+ T cells from PBMCs. As DNA, the CDR3 is TGCAGTGCTAGGGCAGGGACAGGGGGTACCTACGAGCAGTACTTC. It encodes CSARAGTGGTYEQYF.